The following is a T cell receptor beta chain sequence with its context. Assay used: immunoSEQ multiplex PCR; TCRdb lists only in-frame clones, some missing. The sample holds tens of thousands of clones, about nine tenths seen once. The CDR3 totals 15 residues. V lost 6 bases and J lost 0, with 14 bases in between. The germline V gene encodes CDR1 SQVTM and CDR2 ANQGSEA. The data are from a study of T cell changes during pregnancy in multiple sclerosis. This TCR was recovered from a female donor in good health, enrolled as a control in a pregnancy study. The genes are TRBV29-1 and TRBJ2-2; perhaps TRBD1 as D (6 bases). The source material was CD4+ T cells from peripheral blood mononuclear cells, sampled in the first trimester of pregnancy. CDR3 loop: CSVYGGAANTGELFF. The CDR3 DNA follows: TGCAGCGTCTATGGGGGCGCCGCGAACACCGGGGAGCTGTTTTTT.